These 24 T cell receptor beta chains came from one sample sequenced in a study of T cell clonality in common variable immunodeficiency. Clones were read by immunoSEQ multiplex PCR, and TCRdb kept only the in-frame ones, dropping some. The counts give roughly 40,000 clones, none of them seen only once; over 1.1% is held by the top ten. The specimen was peripheral blood mononuclear cells. All receptors derive from a person between 18 and 75 years old in good health.

This clone was counted many times. The CDR3 end is not reached by the read, which stops 3 residues before it; the germline J gene fills it in. The chain is built from TRBV29-1 and TRBJ2-2, with D perhaps TRBD2 (5 bases). This CDR3 comprises 13 residues. In germline, CDR1 is SQVTM, CDR2 ANQGSEA. The V end was cut by 6 bases, the J end by 4 bases, with 12 bases between. The CDR3 loop reads CSVKFEGTGELFF. The CDR3 DNA, read in part, is TGCAGCGTGAAGTTTGAGGGCACCGGGGAG.

Many counts were recorded for this clone. The sequenced fragment ends 3 residues before the CDR3 boundary, so the rest is inferred from the germline J gene. J is TRBJ2-1 and V is TRBV29-1; TRBD1 agrees at 10 bases. The V segment lost 4 bases and the J segment 2 bases; nucleotides outside the gene matches: 20. The CDR3 has 20 residues. The V gene's germline CDR1 is SQVTM and CDR2 ANQGSEA. The CDR3 reads CSVALGGQGNGMRTYNEQFF. Partial CDR3 DNA: TGCAGCGTTGCCCTTGGGGGACAGGGGAACGGAATGCGCACCTACAATGAG.

In this sample, this clone turned up many times. The CDR3 is cut off 3 residues early in the read; its end comes from the germline J gene. The chain links TRBV7-9 to TRBJ1-4; 9 bases map to TRBD1. Trimming took 4 bases from V and 7 from J; bases not matched to a gene: 4. Per the germline V gene, CDR1 is SEHNR and CDR2 is FQNEAQ (reference sequence). The CDR3 is made up of 14 amino acids. The chain's CDR3 is CASSYGTGTEKLFF. The CDR3 bases that were read are TGTGCCAGCAGCTACGGGACAGGGACTGAAAAA.

In its sample, this clone was seen many times. The read finishes 3 residues shy of the CDR3 end, and the germline J gene is used to complete it. The rearrangement links TRBV19 to TRBJ2-2; D not resolved. Germline V gene data show CDR1 as LNHDA and CDR2 as SQIVND (reference sequence). Trimming cost V 3 bases and J 4 bases, with 6 bases left between them. The length of the CDR3 is 13 residues. The sequenced CDR3 bases are TGTGCCAGTAGTATTGGTAGCACCGGGGAG. This codes for CASSIGSTGE. The CDR3 in its entirety is CASSIGSTGELFF.

About this clone: This sequence may be a read error, since a much larger clone differs from it by one base. The read finishes 3 residues shy of the CDR3 end, and the germline J gene is used to complete it. The rearrangement links TRBV20-1 to TRBJ1-1, with 7 nucleotides matching TRBD1. Germline V gene lookup returns CDR1 DFQATT and CDR2 SNEGSKA (reference sequence). The CDR3 length is 13 residues. Trimming took 6 bases from V and 1 from J; bases not matched to a gene: 5. The CDR3 spells CSASGQQNTEAFF. CDR3 DNA (partial): TGCAGTGCCTCGGGACAGCAGAACACTGAA.

CDR3 in amino acids: CASRQKTGGVYEQYF. The DNA read from the CDR3 is TGTGCCAGCAGACAGAAGACAGGGGGAGTTTACGAG. V gene TRBV27 combines with J gene TRBJ2-7; 9 nucleotides agree with TRBD1. The CDR3 is cut off 3 residues early in the read; its end comes from the germline J gene. Trimming removed 6 bases from V and 4 bases from J; junction bases left unmatched: 10. CDR1 and CDR2 from the germline V gene are MNHEY and SMNVEV (reference sequence). There are 15 residues in the CDR3.

This clone was found a few times. Sequencing ends 3 residues short of the CDR3 end; the germline J gene provides the rest. The chain uses TRBV5-5 and TRBJ1-2; D unclear. This CDR3 contains 13 residues. Germline lookup yields CDR1 SGHKS and CDR2 YYEKEE (reference sequence). The CDR3 loop is CASSLASLYDYTF. CDR3 bases read: TGTGCCAGCAGCTTGGCTAGCCTCTACGAC.

This clone was counted ten times or more. The read halts 3 residues ahead of the CDR3 end, with the missing end drawn from the germline J gene. V and J are TRBV7-2 and TRBJ1-4; possibly TRBD1 for D (6 bases). The V and J ends lost 4 bases and 7 bases respectively, with 16 bases between them. Germline CDR1 is SGHTA and CDR2 is FQGNSA. The CDR3 covers 15 residues. The CDR3 bases that were read are TGTGCCAGCAGCTCTCAGGGCGCCAGGGGTGAAAAA. Its protein is CASSSQGARGEK. The whole CDR3 reads CASSSQGARGEKLFF.

This clone was seen repeatedly, ten times or more. The read terminates 3 residues before the CDR3 end, so the remaining end is supplied by the germline J gene. The chain employs TRBV7-2 and TRBJ1-2, with D maybe TRBD1 (6 bases). The CDR3 sequence is 15 residues long. Germline V gene data show CDR1 as SGHTA and CDR2 as FQGNSA. CDR3 bases read: TGTGCCAGCAGCACCCCCAGCGCAGGGGCGCAGGGC. Its protein product is CASSTPSAGAQG. In full, the CDR3 reads CASSTPSAGAQGYTF.

This clone appeared many times. The observed sequence ends 3 residues before the CDR3 terminus, with the missing tail filled in from the germline J gene. The gene calls are TRBV6-1 and TRBJ1-5; D is possibly TRBD1 (5 bases). Germline V lookup: CDR1 MNHNS, CDR2 SASEGT. The CDR3 runs to 16 residues. Trimming shortened V by 2 bases and J by 4 bases, and 15 bases separated the two germline ends. CDR3 DNA, as far as it was read: TGTGCCAGCAGTGAATGGGGCAGAGGACCAAATCAGCCC. The encoded protein is CASSEWGRGPNQP. The CDR3 reads in full as CASSEWGRGPNQPQHF.

This clone has ten or more counts. The CDR3 is cut off 3 residues early in the read; its end comes from the germline J gene. This sequence joins TRBV20-1 and TRBJ2-4, with 8 bases matching TRBD2. The germline V gene has CDR1 DFQATT and CDR2 SNEGSKA (reference sequence). This CDR3 has 16 residues. V gave up 5 bases and J gave up 7 bases; unmatched junction bases: 16. CDR3 sequence reads: CSASPSGSVVGNIQYF. The CDR3 bases that were read are TGCAGTGCTTCTCCGAGCGGGAGTGTGGTCGGGAACATT.

With regard to this clone: Sequencing ends 3 residues short of the CDR3 end; the germline J gene provides the rest. The V and J genes are TRBV2 and TRBJ2-2; D is undetermined. This CDR3 region has 14 residues. V was trimmed by 7 bases and J by 0 bases, leaving 9 bases between them. Germline values: CDR1 SNHLY, CDR2 FYNNEI. The DNA read from the CDR3 is TGTGCCAGCACGGAGCAGGCGAACACCGGGGAG. As protein: CASTEQANTGE. The whole CDR3 sequence is CASTEQANTGELFF.

This clone was counted many times. The CDR3 end is not reached by the read, which stops 3 residues before it; the germline J gene fills it in. The chain is built from TRBV7-6 and TRBJ1-4; 8 nucleotides agree with TRBD1. The V gene's germline CDR1 is SGHVS and CDR2 FNYEAQ. The CDR3 covers 16 residues. With 6 bases clipped from V and 0 bases from J, the junction kept 6 bases outside the gene matches. The CDR3 reads CASSSGQGATNEKLFF. CDR3 DNA (partial): TGTGCCAGCAGTTCCGGACAGGGCGCAACTAATGAAAAA.

This clone was seen at least ten times. The read is 3 residues too short to cover the CDR3 end, so that end is filled in from the germline J gene. The genes are TRBV5-1 and TRBJ2-5; D may be TRBD1 (8 bases). The V end was cut by 7 bases, the J end by 4 bases, with 17 bases between. The CDR3 contains 14 residues. Germline CDR1 reads SGHRS; CDR2 reads YFSETQ. The CDR3 sequence: CASCTGGTGETQYF. The sequenced CDR3 bases are TGCGCCAGCTGCACCGGGGGGACAGGAGAGACC.

In its sample, this clone was seen a few times. From the germline J gene comes the end of the CDR3, since the read stops 3 residues before it. The V gene is TRBV6-2 or TRBV6-3, the J gene TRBJ1-2; D is ambiguous. The CDR3 runs 17 residues. CDR1 MNHEY and CDR2 SVGEGT come from the germline V gene. The CDR3 here is CASSIDVAGVLVFIYTF. CDR3 DNA, as far as it was read: TGTGCCAGCTCTATCGATGTAGCGGGAGTACTGGTGTTCATC.

This clone was found many times. The CDR3 end lies 3 residues beyond the end of the read and is filled in from the germline J gene. The rearrangement joins TRBV5-1 to TRBJ2-6; D gene uncertain. V lost 0 bases to trimming and J lost 0 bases, with 13 bases between them. The CDR3 sequence is 18 residues long. Germline V gives CDR1 SGHRS, CDR2 YFSETQ. The DNA read from the CDR3 is TGCGCCAGCAGCTTGGTAGTAGGGCCGAGCTCTGGGGCCAACGTC. Translating gives CASSLVVGPSSGANV. The full CDR3 reads CASSLVVGPSSGANVLTF.

At least ten counts were recorded for this clone. The sequence runs out 3 residues before the end of the CDR3; the remainder is reconstructed from the germline J gene. The V and J genes are TRBV20-1 and TRBJ1-1; 9 bases match TRBD1. Germline CDR1 is DFQATT and CDR2 is SNEGSKA (reference sequence). The length of the CDR3 is 14 residues. The CDR3 bases that were read are TGCAGTGCTAGAGGGCGGGACAGGGTTCTGTGG. It is translated as CSARGRDRVLW. The full-length CDR3 reads as CSARGRDRVLWAFF.

This clone was seen many times. The read finishes 3 residues shy of the CDR3 end, and the germline J gene is used to complete it. The rearrangement uses TRBV19 and TRBJ2-1; TRBD2 agrees at 11 bases. This CDR3 has 14 amino acids. CDR1 is LNHDA, CDR2 SQIVND, per germline (reference sequence). J was trimmed by 7 bases and V by 6 bases; bases with no gene match: 5. The CDR3 DNA, read in part, is TGTGCCAGTAGGACACTAGCGGGAGTTAATGAG. Translated, it gives CASRTLAGVNE. The CDR3 in its entirety is CASRTLAGVNEQFF.

This clone occurred many times. The sequenced CDR3 bases are TGTGCCAGCAGTGAAGGTCCCGGTCCCACAGATACG. Translating it yields CASSEGPGPTDT. From start to end, the CDR3 is CASSEGPGPTDTQYF. The gene calls are TRBV6-1 and TRBJ2-3; D unclear. The read halts 3 residues ahead of the CDR3 end, with the missing end drawn from the germline J gene. Trimming removed 1 base from V and 2 bases from J, with 10 bases in between. The germline gives CDR1 MNHNS, CDR2 SASEGT. The CDR3 spans 15 residues.

This clone was seen many times. The read ends 3 residues shy of where the CDR3 ends; the end is completed using the germline J gene. V and J are TRBV19 and TRBJ1-5, with 9 bases that match TRBD1. Trimming at V came to 6 bases and at J to 7 bases, leaving 4 bases not matched to a gene. There are 13 residues in the CDR3. Germline CDR1 is LNHDA and CDR2 is SQIVND (reference sequence). This CDR3 reads CASRDRGEQPQHF. Partial CDR3 DNA: TGTGCCAGTAGGGACAGGGGCGAGCAGCCC.

This clone has a count of ten or more. The sequence runs out 3 residues before the end of the CDR3; the remainder is reconstructed from the germline J gene. The chain has TRBV7-3 and TRBJ1-6; D gene ambiguous. The germline V gene encodes CDR1 SGHTA and CDR2 FQGTGA. This CDR3 contains 13 residues. V lost 4 bases and J lost 8, with 9 bases in between. CDR3 region: CASSYMRDSPLHF. Incomplete CDR3 DNA: TGTGCCAGCAGCTATATGAGGGATTCACCC.

This clone was found many times. The CDR3 goes on 3 residues after the read ends, and that part is filled in from the germline J gene. The chain employs TRBV7-2 and TRBJ2-7, with 10 bases matching TRBD2. With 2 bases clipped from V and 6 bases from J, the junction kept 1 base outside the gene matches. Germline V gives CDR1 SGHTA, CDR2 FQGNSA. The CDR3 is 13 residues long. The CDR3 is CASSLPSGSEQYF. CDR3 bases read: TGTGCCAGCAGCTTACCTAGCGGGAGCGAG.

As concerns this clone: Germline is not matched at one junction end, which may reflect a read error. The sequence runs out 3 residues before the end of the CDR3; the remainder is reconstructed from the germline J gene. This chain links TRBV20-1 with TRBJ2-3; D is undetermined. Germline CDR1 and CDR2: DFQATT and SNEGSKA (reference sequence). This CDR3 has 13 residues. The CDR3 region is CSAAPLDTETQYF. The part of the CDR3 DNA that was read is TGCAGTGCTGCCCCCTTGGATACAGAGACG.

Many counts were recorded for this clone. The read terminates 3 residues ahead of where the CDR3 ends, so the germline J gene completes it. V usage is TRBV28 and J usage is TRBJ2-3; possible D gene TRBD2, 6 bases. Germline-derived CDR1 and CDR2 are MDHEN and SYDVKM. The CDR3 contains 14 residues. The germline V and J ends were trimmed by 4 bases and 2 bases, with 10 bases remaining between them. CDR3 bases read: TGTGCCAGCAGTTCCGGGACTGTCACAGATACG. Translating it yields CASSSGTVTDT. The CDR3 in its entirety is CASSSGTVTDTQYF.